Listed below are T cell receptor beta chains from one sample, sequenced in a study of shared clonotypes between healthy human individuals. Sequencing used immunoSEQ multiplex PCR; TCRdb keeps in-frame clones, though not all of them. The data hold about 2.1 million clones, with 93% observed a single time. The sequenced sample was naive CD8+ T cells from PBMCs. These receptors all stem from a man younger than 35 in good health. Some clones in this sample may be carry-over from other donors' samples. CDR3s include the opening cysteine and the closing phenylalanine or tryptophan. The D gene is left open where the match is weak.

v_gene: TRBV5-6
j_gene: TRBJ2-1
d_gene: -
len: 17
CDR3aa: CASSLRSEGPSYNEQFF

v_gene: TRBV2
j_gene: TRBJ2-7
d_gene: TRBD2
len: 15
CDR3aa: CASNAIAGPSYEQYF

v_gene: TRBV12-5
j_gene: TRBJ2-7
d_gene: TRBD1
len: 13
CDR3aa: CASAGTGGYEQYF

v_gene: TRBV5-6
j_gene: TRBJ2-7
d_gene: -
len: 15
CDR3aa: CASSPLRQRAYEQYF

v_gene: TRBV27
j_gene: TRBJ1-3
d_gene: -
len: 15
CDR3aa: CASSSVGGSGNTIYF

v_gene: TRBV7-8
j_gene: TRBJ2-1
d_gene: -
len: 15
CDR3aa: CASSLVRGSYNEQFF

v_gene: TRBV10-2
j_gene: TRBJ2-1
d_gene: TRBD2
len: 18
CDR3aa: CASSESKASGRAYNEQFF

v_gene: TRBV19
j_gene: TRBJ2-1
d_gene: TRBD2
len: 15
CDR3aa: CASSGSSGSNNEQFF

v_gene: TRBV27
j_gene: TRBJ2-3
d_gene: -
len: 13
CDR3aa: CASSLTAGDTQYF

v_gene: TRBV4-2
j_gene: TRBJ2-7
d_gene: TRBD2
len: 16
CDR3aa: CASSQLLAGGSYEQYF